These 32 T cell receptor beta chains were all obtained from the same sample, sequenced in a study of CXCR3-negative and CXCR3-positive naive CD8 T cells. The study made its TRB cDNA libraries by 5' RACE, adding UMI labels. With the 5' RACE reads reprocessed, TCRdb shows one record per CDR3 protein and no DNA. This table holds roughly 120,000 distinct CDR3 sequences. Findings and limits, study-wide: For CXCR3-positive naive cells, TRB CDR3s were more hydrophobic than those of CXCR3-negative naive cells.

Their antigens are not known. Sequenced sample: naive CXCR3+ CD8+ T cells from blood. The subset was: CD45RO-CCR7+CD27+CD95- naive CD8+ T cells expressing CXCR3 (TNR3+). These receptors were obtained from a human donor in good health. Some clones in this sample may be carry-over from other donors' samples.

The V and J genes are TRBV12-5 and TRBJ1-5. The CDR3 loop spans 13 amino acids. Germline CDR1 is LGHNT and CDR2 is FRNRAP. The CDR3 region is CASGLNPNQPQHF.

The gene calls are TRBV5-5 and TRBJ2-7; TCRdb designates TRBD1, a call that cannot be tested without DNA. The length of the CDR3 is 16 residues. Germline CDR1 SGHKS, CDR2 YYEKEE (reference sequence). The CDR3 loop is CASSQMDSYSIYEQYF.

The chain combines TRBV12-1 with TRBJ2-2. TRBV12-1 is a documented pseudogene. The CDR3 totals 17 residues. The CDR3 sequence is CASTARTEPANTGELFF.

The V gene is TRBV20-1, the J gene TRBJ1-6; with no DNA, the TCRdb D assignment of TRBD1 cannot be verified. The CDR3 sequence is 13 residues long. CDR1 DFQATT and CDR2 SNEGSKA come from the germline V gene (reference sequence). The CDR3 sequence is CSARQEYNSPLHF.

Here the CDR3 reads CASGDTFYGYTF. V gene TRBV6-1 combines with J gene TRBJ1-2. The CDR3 is 12 residues long. CDR1 and CDR2 from the germline V gene are MNHNS and SASEGT.

The CDR3: CASSQARPSGADYNEQFF. This chain joins TRBV14 and TRBJ2-1; checking the TCRdb D call of TRBD2 is not possible without DNA. CDR1 is SGHDN, CDR2 FVKESK, per germline. The CDR3 has 18 amino acids.

The chain joins TRBV12-3 or TRBV12-4 to TRBJ1-1; no DNA is available, so the TRBD1 call from TCRdb remains unchecked. This CDR3 contains 15 residues. The CDR3 sequence: CASSSGQGWDGEAFF.

The chain combines TRBV11-3 with TRBJ2-7; TCRdb's assignment of TRBD2 cannot be checked, as there is no DNA. The germline V gene has CDR1 SGHNT and CDR2 YENEEA. The CDR3 consists of 13 residues. CDR3 loop: CASEIPGLDEQYF.

This chain joins TRBV27 and TRBJ2-2; with no DNA, the TCRdb D assignment of TRBD2 cannot be verified. This CDR3 has 17 amino acids. The germline V gene has CDR1 MNHEY and CDR2 SMNVEV (reference sequence). CDR3: CASSFLRTSGLGGELFF.

The chain links TRBV11-2 to TRBJ1-1. CDR1 and CDR2 (germline): SGHAT, FQNNGV. The CDR3 runs 13 residues. CDR3 region: CASSLDVNTEAFF.

The rearrangement joins TRBV29-1 to TRBJ2-1; TCRdb's D call, TRBD1, is unchecked because there is no DNA. This CDR3 is built from 13 residues. Germline V gives CDR1 SQVTM, CDR2 ANQGSEA. CDR3 loop: CSVEFRGYNEQFF.

V usage is TRBV7-8 and J usage is TRBJ2-1; the D call from TCRdb, TRBD1, cannot be confirmed without DNA. Per germline, CDR1 SGHVS and CDR2 FQNEAQ. CDR3 length equals 14 residues. Here the CDR3 reads CASSFPSGDNEQFF.

The chain uses TRBV7-9 and TRBJ2-7; TCRdb designates TRBD2, a call that cannot be tested without DNA. The CDR3 sequence is 16 residues long. Germline V gene sequence: CDR1 SEHNR, CDR2 FQNEAQ (reference sequence). CDR3 sequence reads: CASSPLLGGGSYEQYF.

V is TRBV19 and J is TRBJ1-2. The CDR3 is made up of 13 amino acids. CDR1 is LNHDA, CDR2 SQIVND, per germline (reference sequence). CDR3 residues: CASGLATGYGYTF.

V and J are TRBV5-1 and TRBJ1-1; TCRdb indicates TRBD1, and absent DNA this call remains unverified. This CDR3 contains 14 residues. Germline-derived CDR1 and CDR2 are SGHRS and YFSETQ. The CDR3 region is CASSFRGAFTEAFF.

This chain links TRBV15 with TRBJ2-7; without DNA, the TCRdb call of TRBD1 cannot be checked. The CDR3 consists of 15 residues. Germline V CDR1 and CDR2: LNHNV, YYDKDF (reference sequence). The chain's CDR3 is CATSSSGQSSYEQYF.

This chain connects TRBV6-1 to TRBJ1-6. Germline V CDR1 and CDR2: MNHNS, SASEGT. This CDR3 has 17 residues. The CDR3 here is CASSEIDYSSYNSPLHF.

This chain links TRBV20-1 with TRBJ2-1. Per germline, CDR1 DFQATT and CDR2 SNEGSKA (reference sequence). The CDR3 is 13 amino acids. The CDR3 here is CSARARLNNEQFF.

The chain couples TRBV20-1 to TRBJ2-5; TCRdb indicates TRBD1, and absent DNA this call remains unverified. Germline V gives CDR1 DFQATT, CDR2 SNEGSKA (reference sequence). The CDR3 is 13 amino acids. The CDR3 sequence is CSAEQGPQETQYF.

The CDR3 loop reads CSTRGPTNYEQYF. The V gene is TRBV29-1, the J gene TRBJ2-7; TCRdb designates TRBD2, a call that cannot be tested without DNA. The CDR3 sequence is 13 residues long. CDR1 and CDR2 from the germline V gene are SQVTM and ANQGSEA.

The J gene is TRBJ2-7, the V gene TRBV7-6; TCRdb lists TRBD2, though no DNA is available to test this call. Germline values: CDR1 SGHVS, CDR2 FNYEAQ. The CDR3 is 16 residues long. CDR3: CASSLASSGSFGEQYF.

The V and J genes are TRBV6-5 and TRBJ2-1; TCRdb names TRBD1, which stays unverified in the absence of DNA. Per the germline V gene, CDR1 is MNHEY and CDR2 is SVGAGI. The CDR3 contains 13 residues. CDR3 loop: CASSYSSGAEQFF.

The CDR3: CASSFISVGELFF. The chain couples TRBV12-3 or TRBV12-4 to TRBJ2-2; TCRdb's assignment of TRBD2 cannot be checked, as there is no DNA. CDR3 length equals 13 residues.

This chain joins TRBV27 and TRBJ1-1; without DNA, the TCRdb call of TRBD1 cannot be checked. The CDR3 is 16 residues long. Germline values: CDR1 MNHEY, CDR2 SMNVEV (reference sequence). The CDR3 loop reads CASSPHPTGADTEAFF.

The chain employs TRBV4-3 and TRBJ2-1. Germline assignment: CDR1 LGHNA and CDR2 YSLEER. CDR3 length equals 13 residues. The CDR3 region is CASSPQPGNEQFF.

This chain uses TRBV5-6 with TRBJ2-1; the TCRdb call, TRBD1, lacks DNA for checking. Germline V lookup: CDR1 SGHDT, CDR2 YYEEEE. This CDR3 has 14 amino acids. The CDR3 is CASSSTPGTGVEFF.

The V call is TRBV12-3 or TRBV12-4, the J call TRBJ2-7. The CDR3 consists of 14 residues. The CDR3 loop reads CASSLVENYYEQYF.

V and J are TRBV9 and TRBJ2-7. Per the germline V gene, CDR1 is SGDLS and CDR2 is YYNGEE. The CDR3 runs to 13 residues. The chain's CDR3 is CASSVGGRYEQYF.

The genes are TRBV3-1 and TRBJ2-1; TCRdb's D call, TRBD1, is unchecked because there is no DNA. The CDR3 extends over 15 amino acids. CDR1 LGHDT and CDR2 YNNKEL come from the germline V gene (reference sequence). CDR3: CASSQPGQSYNEQFF.

The chain has TRBV5-6 and TRBJ2-3; there is no DNA to check the TCRdb D call of TRBD1. Germline V gives CDR1 SGHDT, CDR2 YYEEEE. CDR3 length: 14 amino acids. This CDR3 reads CASRYSGGPDTQYF.

The chain uses TRBV12-3 or TRBV12-4 and TRBJ2-1. The CDR3 sequence is 14 residues long. CDR3 sequence reads: CASNSPRSYNEQFF.

The gene calls are TRBV4-2 and TRBJ1-2. The CDR3 is made up of 13 amino acids. In germline, CDR1 is LGHNA, CDR2 YNFKEQ. The CDR3 here is CASSQGRADGYTF.